Each of the 7 T cell receptor beta chains below was sequenced from the same sample in a study of T cells in Graves' hyperthyroidism and ophthalmopathy. Amplification of TCR beta CDR3 regions was performed using RNA transcripts as template. HTBI primers were the set used in a first-round RT-PCR of the TCR CDR3. TCRdb passed the multiplex PCR reads through MiXCR, listing each CDR3 protein once. The table lists over 700,000 distinct CDR3 sequences, roughly 32% of them singletons. The sequenced sample was blood. The receptors come from a woman in her forties with Graves' hyperthyroidism.

CDR3 region: CASRRQGAGGYTF. The CDR3 nucleotides are TGTGCCAGCAGACGACAGGGGGCGGGAGGCTACACCTTC. This chain links TRBV12-3 or TRBV12-4 with TRBJ1-2, with TRBD1 matching 10 bases. After removal of 6 bases from V and 8 bases from J, the junction contained 6 bases not matched to a gene. The CDR3 runs 13 residues.

This clonotype was seen more than once but under ten times. The chain couples TRBV27 to TRBJ2-5, with 10 positions matching TRBD2. The CDR3 sequence is 15 residues long. Germline loops: CDR1 MNHEY, CDR2 SMNVEV (reference sequence). Losses at the gene ends were 3 bases for V and 1 base for J; bases not matched to a gene: 2. The CDR3 DNA sequence: TGTGCCAGCAGTTTCTGGACTAGCGGCCAAGAGACCCAGTACTTC. Protein sequence: CASSFWTSGQETQYF.

This clonotype has ten or more counts. The chain joins TRBV7-9 to TRBJ1-5; TRBD1 matches 7 bases. V was pared by 5 bases and J by 5 bases, with 9 bases of the junction left unmatched. Germline V gene sequence: CDR1 SEHNR, CDR2 FQNEAQ (reference sequence). CDR3 length: 15 residues. CDR3 coding DNA: TGTGCCAGCAGCGACAGGGATGAAGCTCATCAGCCCCAGCATTTT. Protein product: CASSDRDEAHQPQHF.

This chain links TRBV2 with TRBJ2-5, with D perhaps matching TRBD1 (6 bases). The germline CDR1 and CDR2 sequences are SNHLY and FYNNEI. Trimming removed 5 bases from V and 3 bases from J, with 13 bases in between. The CDR3 has 14 amino acids. The CDR3 reads CASSPGQIKETQYF. DNA for the CDR3: TGTGCCAGCAGTCCCGGACAGATTAAAGAGACCCAGTACTTC.

This rearrangement joins TRBV5-1 to TRBJ2-7; 9 bases line up with TRBD1. The CDR3 is 14 amino acids. J lost 2 bases, V lost 4 bases, and 4 bases had no gene match. CDR1 SGHRS and CDR2 YFSETQ come from the germline V gene. The CDR3 coding sequence is TGCGCCAGCAGCGGGGGACAGGGCCCCTACGAGCAGTACTTC. Protein: CASSGGQGPYEQYF.

There are a few counts of this clonotype. The chain links TRBV7-2 to TRBJ1-1, with a tentative D call TRBD1 (6 bases). CDR3 length equals 14 residues. Trimming took 8 bases from V and 4 from J, leaving 17 bases between them. Germline V lookup: CDR1 SGHTA, CDR2 FQGNSA. CDR3 nucleotides: TGTGCCAGCCGACTTTTGAGGGGGGCCACTGAAGCTTTCTTT. Protein: CASRLLRGATEAFF.

This clonotype was counted at least ten times. The chain carries TRBV20-1 and TRBJ1-6, with 9 positions matching TRBD1. The length of the CDR3 is 14 residues. V lost 1 base to trimming and J lost 8 bases; unmatched junction nucleotides: 3. Germline V lookup: CDR1 DFQATT, CDR2 SNEGSKA (reference sequence). CDR3 sequence: CSARVWTGDSPLHF. CDR3 in DNA: TGCAGTGCTAGAGTATGGACAGGGGATTCACCCCTCCACTTT.